Listed below are T cell receptor beta chains from one sample, sequenced in a study of CD8 T cells in ankylosing spondylitis. TCRdb processed the 5' RACE reads anew with MiXCR; each CDR3 protein has one entry. The sample holds 700,000 or so distinct CDR3 sequences, 15% to 20% seen once. The specimen was blood, either unsorted or a sorted T cell fraction (not recorded which). Receptors were obtained from a male donor with ankylosing spondylitis. Each CDR3 is given with its conserved first and last residue. A D gene is named only where the DNA matches it firmly. Expanded clones get a size class; other rows say once, few or many, or leave the size out.

j_call d_call clone_size v_call cdr3_nt cdr3_aa
TRBJ2-7 TRBD1 few TRBV7-9 TGTGCCAGCAGCGTCCGGGACAGCTACGAGCAGTACTTC CASSVRDSYEQYF
TRBJ2-7 TRBD1 few TRBV27 TGTGCCAGCCGAGACAGGGGGGGGTTAGTGCAGTACTTC CASRDRGGLVQYF
TRBJ1-6 NA NA TRBV30 TGTGCCTGGAGTCCGGGGCCTAATTCACCCCTCCACTTT CAWSPGPNSPLHF
TRBJ2-1 TRBD2 few TRBV12-3/TRBV12-4 TGTGCCAGCAGCCCCTCGCTGAGCGGGGGTTCGTTCTTC CASSPSLSGGSFF
TRBJ2-5 NA NA TRBV7-9 TGTGCCAGCAGCCCCCGGGACGATTCGGAGACCCAGTACTTC CASSPRDDSETQYF
TRBJ2-7 TRBD2 few TRBV5-1 TGCGCCAGCAGCCTGACTAGCGGGAGAAATGGTTTTGGCTACGAGCAGTACTTC CASSLTSGRNGFGYEQYF
TRBJ1-1 TRBD1 few TRBV2 TGTGCCAGCAGGAGGACAGGGACGAACACTGAAGCTTTCTTT CASRRTGTNTEAFF
TRBJ1-2 NA few TRBV11-2 TGTGCCAGCAGCTTAAAGATCGGGGTCGACTATGGCTACACCTTC CASSLKIGVDYGYTF
TRBJ2-1 NA NA TRBV6-2/TRBV6-3 TGTGCCAGCAGTTCCGACCGCGGGCCCAGCTCCTACAATGAGCAGTTCTTC CASSSDRGPSSYNEQFF
TRBJ1-5 NA few TRBV2 TGTGCCAGCAGTGAGGGGTATCAGCCCCAGCATTTT CASSEGYQPQHF
TRBJ2-3 NA few TRBV6-1 TGTGCCAGCAGTGGGGACCTCGTTACGCAGTATTTT CASSGDLVTQYF
TRBJ1-2 NA few TRBV12-3/TRBV12-4 TGTGCCAGCAGTTTAGCGTTGGCGCTCAGAGGGGGTGGCTACACCTTC CASSLALALRGGGYTF
TRBJ1-5 NA many TRBV12-3/TRBV12-4 TGTGCCAGCAGTTCAGGGGTGGGTCAGCCCCAGCATTTT CASSSGVGQPQHF
TRBJ2-3 TRBD2 many TRBV6-6 TGTGCCAGCAGTGCGGGGGGCACAGATACGCAGTATTTT CASSAGGTDTQYF
TRBJ2-7 NA few TRBV20-1 TGCAGTGCTAGAGTTCCCCTTATCGGCGAGCAGTACTTC CSARVPLIGEQYF
TRBJ2-4 TRBD2 few TRBV2 TGTGCCAGCAGTCCGCCCGGGACTAGCGGGAACATTCAGTACTTC CASSPPGTSGNIQYF
TRBJ2-3 TRBD2 many TRBV29-1 TGCAGCGTTGCTCTTCTAGCGGGAGTGGATACGCAGTATTTT CSVALLAGVDTQYF
TRBJ1-5 TRBD1 NA TRBV7-9 TGTGCCAGCGCCTCAGCGGGACAGAAGTATCAGCCCCAGCATTTT CASASAGQKYQPQHF
TRBJ2-3 TRBD1 NA TRBV20-1 TGCAGTGCTAAGGCGCTGGACAGGGCAGATACGCAGTATTTT CSAKALDRADTQYF
TRBJ2-7 NA NA TRBV30 TGTGCCTGGAAGGGGGTCTACGAGCAGTACTTC CAWKGVYEQYF
TRBJ2-3 NA NA TRBV27 TGTGCCAGCAGTACAGATTCTCTGGGAACAGATACGCAGTATTTT CASSTDSLGTDTQYF
TRBJ2-7 TRBD2 NA TRBV7-2 TGTGCCAGCAGCTTCTCTGGGTGGGGGGGAGAGCAGTACTTC CASSFSGWGGEQYF
TRBJ2-1 NA few TRBV19 TGTGCCAGTACCGGGGGCCTCTCCTACAATGAGCAGTTCTTC CASTGGLSYNEQFF
TRBJ2-7 NA few TRBV7-2 TGTGCCAGCAGCACGGACGGGAAGCCAGTCTACGAGCAGTACTTC CASSTDGKPVYEQYF
TRBJ1-4 NA NA TRBV7-9 TGTGCCAGCAGCGAGGACAAGGAAAAACTGTTTTTT CASSEDKEKLFF
TRBJ2-3 NA NA TRBV28 TGTGCCAGCCCCCCGGCCCAGGGACCGAGCACAGATACGCAGTATTTT CASPPAQGPSTDTQYF
TRBJ1-1 NA NA TRBV12-3/TRBV12-4 TGTGCCAGCATCGGGCTGAACACTGAAGCTTTCTTT CASIGLNTEAFF
TRBJ2-1 TRBD2 NA TRBV9 TGTGCCAGCAGCAAGGGGACTAGCGGGGGGATCTCCTACAATGAGCAGTTCTTC CASSKGTSGGISYNEQFF
TRBJ1-2 NA NA TRBV4-1 TGCGCCAGCAGCCTAGTAAAAGAGAGCTATGGCTACACCTTC CASSLVKESYGYTF
TRBJ1-2 NA NA TRBV6-1 TGTGCCAGCAGTGAACTCGGTGGCAGGGAATGGAATGGCTACACCTTC CASSELGGREWNGYTF
TRBJ2-3 TRBD1 few TRBV4-2 TGTGCCAGCAGCCAACTTGGGACCGGGACAGGGATCACAGATACGCAGTATTTT CASSQLGTGTGITDTQYF
TRBJ2-3 TRBD2 few TRBV9 TGTGCCAGCAACAAAGCGGGGGGCTCAGATACGCAGTATTTT CASNKAGGSDTQYF
TRBJ2-7 TRBD1 few TRBV5-1 TGCGCCAGCAGCACTAACAGGGGGACCTACGAGCAGTACTTC CASSTNRGTYEQYF
TRBJ1-2 TRBD1 NA TRBV2 TGTGCCAGCATGGGGGGACAGCGCCACTACACCTTC CASMGGQRHYTF
TRBJ1-3 NA NA TRBV6-1 TGTGCCAGCAGGTCCGGGGATCTCTCTGGAAACACCATATATTTT CASRSGDLSGNTIYF
TRBJ1-1 NA few TRBV5-6 TGTGCCAGCAGGGTGTGGGGGAGTGAAGTGAAGGGTTTCTTT CASRVWGSEVKGFF
TRBJ2-1 TRBD1 few TRBV5-1 TGCGCCAGCAGCTTGGTCAGGGGGCAGGAGCAGTTCTTC CASSLVRGQEQFF
TRBJ2-3 TRBD2 few TRBV5-1 TGCGCCAGCAGCTCGAATCCGGGACTAGCGGGCGGCACAGATACGCAGTATTTT CASSSNPGLAGGTDTQYF
TRBJ1-5 TRBD1 few TRBV5-1 TGCGCCAGCAGCCGGACAGGGGGGAATGAGCAGCCCCAGCATTTT CASSRTGGNEQPQHF
TRBJ2-7 NA NA TRBV7-2 TGTGCCAGCAGCTTAGGACGGGGTCCCTACGAGCAGTACTTC CASSLGRGPYEQYF
TRBJ2-2 NA few TRBV5-4 TGTGCCAGCAGCTTGGATCGGGGGCACACCGGGGAGCTGTTTTTT CASSLDRGHTGELFF
TRBJ2-1 NA few TRBV12-3/TRBV12-4 TGTGCCAGCAGTTTAAGGGGAGCAGCGACGGATGAGCAGTTCTTC CASSLRGAATDEQFF
TRBJ1-1 NA few TRBV15 TGTGCCACCAGCAGAGGCGGGACGCTTAGGGGAGCTGAAGCTTTCTTT CATSRGGTLRGAEAFF
TRBJ2-7 NA NA TRBV6-1 TGTGCCAGCAGACCTCGACGGGACTCCTACGAGCAGTACTTC CASRPRRDSYEQYF
TRBJ1-2 TRBD1 many TRBV12-3/TRBV12-4 TGTGCCAGCAGCACAGGGGGCGGCTATGGCTACACCTTC CASSTGGGYGYTF
TRBJ2-5 TRBD2 few TRBV20-1 TGCAGTGCTAATGGCGGGGGGGCCTTTGCGAGAGAGACCCAGTACTTC CSANGGGAFARETQYF
TRBJ2-7 NA NA TRBV20-1 TGCAGTGCTAGTACCGTCAGTTACGAGCAGTACTTC CSASTVSYEQYF
TRBJ2-1 TRBD1 few TRBV12-3/TRBV12-4 TGTGCCAGCAGTTTCTGGGACAGGGGCGTTCTGAGCTCCTACAATGAGCAGTTCTTC CASSFWDRGVLSSYNEQFF
TRBJ2-3 NA NA TRBV6-2/TRBV6-3 TGTGCCAGCAGTGGGGTCGTAGCGGAGTTTCGCACAGATACGCAGTATTTT CASSGVVAEFRTDTQYF
TRBJ1-6 NA NA TRBV12-3/TRBV12-4 TGTGCCAGCAGTTTAAGGGGGGGGCTTGATTCACCCCTCCACTTT CASSLRGGLDSPLHF
TRBJ2-7 NA NA TRBV12-3/TRBV12-4 TGTGCCAGCAGCCGAGGACCGGAGGCCGTCTCCTACGAGCAGTACTTC CASSRGPEAVSYEQYF
TRBJ1-2 TRBD1 NA TRBV20-1 TGCAGTGCTAGAGGAGGGCAGGGGGTGATCCTCTATGGCTACACCTTC CSARGGQGVILYGYTF
TRBJ1-4 TRBD1 few TRBV30 TGTGCCTGGAGTGGCGGGACAGCAACTAATGAAAAACTGTTTTTT CAWSGGTATNEKLFF
TRBJ1-5 TRBD1 NA TRBV7-7 TGTGCTAGCAGCTCCGTAGAGGACAGGGGGCGTCGGTACAATCAGCCCCAGCATTTT CASSSVEDRGRRYNQPQHF
TRBJ1-1 NA NA TRBV20-1 TGCAGTGCTAGGGGGTACCTGAACACTGAAGCTTTCTTT CSARGYLNTEAFF
TRBJ2-1 NA few TRBV15 TGTGCCACCAGCAGAGATCGGGCGGGGAACAATGAGCAGTTCTTC CATSRDRAGNNEQFF
TRBJ2-7 NA NA TRBV30 TGTGCCTGGAGTGTGAAGAGGGGGGTCTACGAGCAGTACTTC CAWSVKRGVYEQYF
TRBJ1-5 NA NA TRBV9 TGTGCCAGCAGCGGAGGTTCAGGTAATCAGCCCCAGCATTTT CASSGGSGNQPQHF
TRBJ2-1 TRBD2 NA TRBV5-1 TGCGCCAGCACGGCCTTAGCGGGGGGGCAGGATGAGCAGTTCTTC CASTALAGGQDEQFF